The 27 T cell receptor beta chains below all came from one sample that was sequenced in a study of cytomegalovirus exposure and HLA in healthy donors. Vbeta (60) and Jbeta (13) primers were used in the PCR. Assay used: immunoSEQ multiplex PCR; TCRdb lists only in-frame clones, some missing. The table lists under 200,000 clones, over 75% of them singletons, with 1.9% in the top ten. What was sequenced was PBMCs. All receptors derive from a human donor in good health.

For the CDR3, the DNA is TGTGCCAGCAGCTACACGGACAGAACCTACGAGCAGTACTTC. Protein: CASSYTDRTYEQYF. The chain employs TRBV5-8 and TRBJ2-7; the D gene is possibly TRBD1 (6 bases). Germline V CDR1 and CDR2: SGHTS, YDEGEE. V was clipped by 3 bases and J by 2 bases, with 12 bases between them. CDR3 length equals 14 residues.

The chain is built from TRBV7-6 and TRBJ2-1, with D possibly being TRBD2 (7 bases). Trimming shortened V by 2 bases and J by 4 bases, and 12 bases separated the two germline ends. This CDR3 region has 15 residues. Per germline, CDR1 SGHVS and CDR2 FNYEAQ. This chain's CDR3 is CASSLYGGPYNEQFF. The CDR3 bases are TGTGCCAGCAGCTTATACGGGGGGCCTTACAATGAGCAGTTCTTC.

This clone was seen a single time. DNA of the CDR3: TGTGCCAGCTCACCGACGGGACAACCGATCTCTGGAAACACCATATATTTT. It encodes CASSPTGQPISGNTIYF. The chain is built from TRBV18 and TRBJ1-3; the D gene is possibly TRBD1 (6 bases). Germline assignment: CDR1 KGHSH and CDR2 LQKENI. CDR3 length equals 17 residues. V gave up 3 bases and J gave up 0 bases, with 15 bases separating them.

As for this clone: Other DNA sequences within the sample encode an identical CDR3. The CDR3 coding sequence is TGCGCCAGCAGCCAAGATCGGGGGCAGCCCCAGCATTTT. Translation gives CASSQDRGQPQHF. The genes are TRBV4-3 and TRBJ1-5, with D possibly being TRBD1 (5 bases). CDR1 and CDR2 from the germline V gene are LGHNA and YSLEER. Trimming stripped 0 bases from V and 7 bases from J, with 7 bases between. This CDR3 is built from 13 residues.

This sequence joins TRBV11-3 and TRBJ1-6, with TRBD1 matching 9 bases. V shed 9 bases, J shed 8 bases, and the junction held 8 bases outside the gene matches. CDR1 SGHNT and CDR2 YENEEA come from the germline V gene. This CDR3 is built from 14 residues. DNA for the CDR3: TGTGCCAGTGTCCCCGGGACAGGGTATTCACCCCTCCACTTT. Its translation: CASVPGTGYSPLHF.

This chain uses TRBV6-1 with TRBJ1-4; 7 nucleotides line up with TRBD1. The germline CDR1 and CDR2 sequences are MNHNS and SASEGT. The CDR3 has 15 residues. Unmatched junction bases numbered 8, after V lost 4 bases and J lost 6 bases. The CDR3 sequence: CASSGMAGGHEKLFF. Written as DNA, the CDR3 is TGTGCCAGCAGTGGGATGGCAGGGGGACATGAAAAACTGTTTTTT.

The chain joins TRBV7-6 to TRBJ1-3; no reliable D call. In germline, CDR1 is SGHVS, CDR2 FNYEAQ. This CDR3 is 17 amino acids long. The germline V and J ends were trimmed by 5 bases and 0 bases, with 17 bases remaining between them. The CDR3 reads CASSDLLAVNSGNTIYF. The CDR3 nucleotides read TGTGCCAGCAGCGATCTGCTGGCGGTGAACTCTGGAAACACCATATATTTT. The variable domain in full, with the rest retrieved from reference TRBV7-6 and TRBJ1-3, is GAGVSQSPRYKVTKRGQDVALRCDPISGHVSLYWYRQALGQGPEFLTYFNYEAQQDKSGLPNDRFSAERPEGSISTLTIQRTEQRDSAMYRCASSDLLAVNSGNTIYFGEGSWLTVV.

This clone was seen only a few times. V and J are TRBV7-9 and TRBJ1-1; TRBD1 is a possible D gene (5 bases). Trimming took 5 bases from V and 11 from J, leaving 15 bases between them. Germline V gene sequence: CDR1 SEHNR, CDR2 FQNEAQ (reference sequence). The CDR3 has 12 residues. The CDR3 DNA reads TGTGCCAGCAGCGCATACAGGTCCAGGGCTTTCTTT. Translated: CASSAYRSRAFF.

The J gene is TRBJ2-7, the V gene TRBV6-5; 9 positions match TRBD1. Germline CDR1 MNHEY, CDR2 SVGAGI. V lost 8 bases, J lost 2 bases, and 10 bases stayed unmatched. The CDR3 loop spans 15 amino acids. As DNA, the CDR3 is TGTGCCAGCTGGGGCAGGGACAGGGCGCCCTACGAGCAGTACTTC. Amino acid sequence: CASWGRDRAPYEQYF.

The rearrangement links TRBV6-4 to TRBJ1-3; no clear D gene. The CDR3 loop spans 16 amino acids. CDR1 MRHNA and CDR2 SNTAGT come from the germline V gene. V shed 2 bases and J shed 3 bases, with 14 bases lying between them. The DNA for the CDR3 is TGTGCCAGCAGTGACCTACCGAGGTCGGGTGGAAACACCATATATTTT. Its protein product is CASSDLPRSGGNTIYF.

The rearrangement uses TRBV5-1 and TRBJ1-1; 8 positions agree with TRBD1. The CDR3 runs 15 residues. Per the germline V gene, CDR1 is SGHRS and CDR2 is YFSETQ. With 3 bases clipped from V and 5 bases from J, the junction kept 9 bases outside the gene matches. The CDR3 is CASSWSGQGLTEAFF. The DNA of the CDR3 is TGCGCCAGCAGCTGGTCTGGACAGGGTCTGACTGAAGCTTTCTTT.

The chain uses TRBV2 and TRBJ2-7; weak D call: TRBD2 (6 bases). Germline V gene lookup returns CDR1 SNHLY and CDR2 FYNNEI. The V gene lost 4 bases and the J gene lost 5 bases, with 9 bases spanning the gap. This CDR3 comprises 12 residues. CDR3 bases: TGTGCCAGCAGTGCGGGGGTCCACGAGCAGTACTTC. Its protein is CASSAGVHEQYF.

The rearrangement uses TRBV14 and TRBJ2-7; D may be TRBD1 (6 bases). CDR1 is SGHDN, CDR2 FVKESK, per germline. V lost 2 bases and J lost 1, with 9 bases in between. This CDR3 has 14 residues. The CDR3 bases are TGTGCCAGCAGCCAACCAGGGGAATCCTACGAGCAGTACTTC. Translation gives CASSQPGESYEQYF.

A remark on this clone: The junction departs from germline at one end; a sequencing error may be responsible. The rearrangement joins TRBV7-9 to TRBJ1-1, with D possibly matching TRBD1 (5 bases). The germline V gene encodes CDR1 SEHNR and CDR2 FQNEAQ (reference sequence). The CDR3 sequence is 14 residues long. CDR3: CSSSLDQGITEAFF. The CDR3 DNA is TGTTCCAGCAGCTTAGATCAGGGTATCACTGAAGCTTTCTTT.

The chain uses TRBV9 and TRBJ2-3; D call uncertain. The germline gives CDR1 SGDLS, CDR2 YYNGEE. The CDR3 is 12 residues long. V dropped 3 bases and J dropped 4 bases, with 6 bases sitting between them. CDR3 bases: TGTGCCAGCAGCGCCTCAGCAGATACGCAGTATTTT. This translates into CASSASADTQYF.

This clone was counted between two and nine times. This chain uses TRBV2 with TRBJ2-3; D is undetermined. Trimming pared 2 bases from V and 3 bases from J, leaving 9 bases between. The CDR3 is 14 amino acids. The germline V gene has CDR1 SNHLY and CDR2 FYNNEI. The CDR3, as DNA: TGTGCCAGCAGTGAACGGCTAGTTACAGATACGCAGTATTTT. Translated, it gives CASSERLVTDTQYF.

V and J are TRBV7-8 and TRBJ2-3, with 8 bases aligning to TRBD2. The CDR3 length is 15 residues. Per the germline V gene, CDR1 is SGHVS and CDR2 is FQNEAQ. Trimming took 10 bases from V and 3 from J; bases not matched to a gene: 12. This CDR3 is CATRTSPLRTDTQYF. DNA of the CDR3: TGTGCCACCAGGACTAGCCCCCTGCGTACAGATACGCAGTATTTT.

The J gene is TRBJ2-7, the V gene TRBV9, with 8 positions matching TRBD1. After removal of 3 bases from V and 1 base from J, the junction contained 6 bases not matched to a gene. The CDR3 has 15 amino acids. The germline V gene has CDR1 SGDLS and CDR2 YYNGEE. CDR3 residues: CASSESGGPSYEQYF. CDR3 DNA sequence: TGTGCCAGCAGCGAATCAGGGGGCCCTTCCTACGAGCAGTACTTC. Full variable domain (missing parts from reference TRBV9 and TRBJ2-7): DSGVTQTPKHLITATGQRVTLRCSPRSGDLSVYWYQQSLDQGLQFLIQYYNGEERAKGNILERFSAQQFPDLHSELNLSSLELGDSALYFCASSESGGPSYEQYFGPGTRLTVT.

The chain uses TRBV10-3 and TRBJ2-5; 8 bases match TRBD2. Trimming at V came to 6 bases and at J to 2 bases, leaving 5 bases not matched to a gene. The CDR3 is made up of 14 amino acids. Germline CDR1 reads ENHRY; CDR2 reads SYGVKD. CDR3 protein: CAISKRGSQETQYF. In nucleotides, the CDR3 is TGTGCCATCAGCAAGCGGGGGAGTCAAGAGACCCAGTACTTC.

The chain is built from TRBV4-1 and TRBJ2-1, with 7 bases identical to TRBD2. CDR1 and CDR2 (germline): MGHRA, YSYEKL. The CDR3 consists of 14 residues. The V gene end was trimmed by 3 bases and the J gene end by 7 bases; junction bases not matched to a gene: 6. The CDR3 spells CASSQGLRGNEQFF. CDR3 sequence (DNA): TGCGCCAGCAGCCAGGGACTAAGGGGTAATGAGCAGTTCTTC.

This clone was observed a handful of times. The chain combines TRBV2 with TRBJ1-6; 7 nucleotides agree with TRBD1. CDR1 and CDR2 from the germline V gene are SNHLY and FYNNEI. The CDR3 spans 15 residues. V lost 6 bases and J lost 7; bases outside the gene matches: 9. CDR3 sequence reads: CASRRTGTGNSPLHF. CDR3 nucleotide sequence: TGTGCCAGCAGGAGGACAGGCACCGGGAATTCACCCCTCCACTTT.

V is TRBV2 and J is TRBJ2-5, with D possibly being TRBD1 (6 bases). Per germline, CDR1 SNHLY and CDR2 FYNNEI. V was cut by 2 bases and J by 5 bases, with 9 bases left in between. The CDR3 runs 13 residues. CDR3 region: CASSEWGQETQYF. The CDR3 DNA is TGTGCCAGCAGTGAATGGGGGCAGGAGACCCAGTACTTC.

V and J are TRBV7-9 and TRBJ1-1; D not certain. CDR1 is SEHNR and CDR2 is FQNEAQ in the germline V gene (reference sequence). V shed 1 base and J shed 2 bases, with 11 bases lying between them. The length of the CDR3 is 15 residues. The CDR3 here is CASSLVSGANTEAFF. The CDR3 DNA is TGTGCCAGCAGCTTAGTGTCCGGAGCCAACACTGAAGCTTTCTTT.

This chain connects TRBV5-6 to TRBJ2-7; 13 nucleotides line up with TRBD2. Germline assignment: CDR1 SGHDT and CDR2 YYEEEE. The CDR3 contains 16 residues. V gave up 3 bases and J gave up 2 bases; unmatched junction bases: 5. CDR3 amino acids: CASSWGTSGDTYEQYF. The CDR3 DNA follows: TGTGCCAGCAGCTGGGGGACTAGCGGGGACACCTACGAGCAGTACTTC. The variable domain in full, with the rest retrieved from reference TRBV5-6 and TRBJ2-7, is DAGVTQSPTHLIKTRGQQVTLRCSPKSGHDTVSWYQQALGQGPQFIFQYYEEEERQRGNFPDRFSGHQFPNYSSELNVNALLLGDSALYLCASSWGTSGDTYEQYFGPGTRLTVT.

In this sample, this clone turned up once. The chain uses TRBV6-5 and TRBJ1-6, with TRBD1 identical over 9 bases. The CDR3 contains 15 residues. Trimming at V came to 7 bases and at J to 7 bases, leaving 8 bases not matched to a gene. CDR1 MNHEY and CDR2 SVGAGI come from the germline V gene. CDR3 in amino acids: CASTDGQGNNSPLHF. In DNA, the CDR3 is TGTGCCAGCACCGACGGACAGGGGAACAATTCACCCCTCCACTTT.

This clone was observed a few times. The gene calls are TRBV5-4 and TRBJ2-7; a possible D gene is TRBD1 (6 bases). CDR3 length: 13 amino acids. Trimming cost V 4 bases and J 3 bases, with 11 bases left between them. The V gene's germline CDR1 is SGHNT and CDR2 YYREEE (reference sequence). In DNA form, the CDR3 reads TGTGCCAGCAGCACGGACAGAGACTACGAGCAGTACTTC. This translates into CASSTDRDYEQYF.

This clone came up a few times. The J gene is TRBJ2-7, the V gene TRBV21-1; the table assigns TRBD1, which was not confirmed against the DNA. TRBV21-1 has pseudogene status. The CDR3 runs to 16 residues. CDR3 loop: CASSKTRQGASYEQYF. The CDR3 DNA is TGTGCCAGCAGCAAAACCCGACAGGGGGCCTCCTACGAGCAGTACTTC.